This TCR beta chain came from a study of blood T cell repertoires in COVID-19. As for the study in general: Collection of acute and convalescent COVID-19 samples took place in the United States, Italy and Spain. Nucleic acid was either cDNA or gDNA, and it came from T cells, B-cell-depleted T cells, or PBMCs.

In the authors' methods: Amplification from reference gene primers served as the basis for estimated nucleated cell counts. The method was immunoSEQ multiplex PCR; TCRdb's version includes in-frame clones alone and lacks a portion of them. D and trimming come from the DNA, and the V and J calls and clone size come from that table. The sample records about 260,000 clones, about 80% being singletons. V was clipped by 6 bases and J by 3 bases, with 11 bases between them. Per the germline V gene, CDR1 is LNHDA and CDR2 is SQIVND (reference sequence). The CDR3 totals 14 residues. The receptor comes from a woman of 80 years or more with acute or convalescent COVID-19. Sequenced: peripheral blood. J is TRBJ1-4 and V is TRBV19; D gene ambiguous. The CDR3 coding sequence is TGTGCCAGTAGACCCCGTCCAGCTAATGAAAAACTGTTTTTT. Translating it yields CASRPRPANEKLFF.